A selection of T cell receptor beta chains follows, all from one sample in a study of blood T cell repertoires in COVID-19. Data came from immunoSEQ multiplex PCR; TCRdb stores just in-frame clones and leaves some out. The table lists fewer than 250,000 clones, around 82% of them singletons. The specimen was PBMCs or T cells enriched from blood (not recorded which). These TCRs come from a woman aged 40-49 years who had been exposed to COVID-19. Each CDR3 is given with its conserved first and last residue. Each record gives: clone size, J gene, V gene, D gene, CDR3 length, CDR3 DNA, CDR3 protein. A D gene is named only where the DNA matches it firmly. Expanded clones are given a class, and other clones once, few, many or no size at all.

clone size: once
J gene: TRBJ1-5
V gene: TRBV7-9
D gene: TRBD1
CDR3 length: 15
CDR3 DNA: TGTGCCAGCAGCCTCGACAGGGCCGAAAATCAGCCCCAGCATTTT
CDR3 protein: CASSLDRAENQPQHF

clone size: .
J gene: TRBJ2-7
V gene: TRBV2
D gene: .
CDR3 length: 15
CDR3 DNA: TGTGCCAGCAGTCCGGGGGACAGTCTCTCCTACGAGCAGTACTTC
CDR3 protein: CASSPGDSLSYEQYF

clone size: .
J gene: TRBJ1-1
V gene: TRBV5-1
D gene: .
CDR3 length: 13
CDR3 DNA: TGCGCCAGCAGCTTGGGAGAGAACACTGAAGCTTTCTTT
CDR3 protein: CASSLGENTEAFF

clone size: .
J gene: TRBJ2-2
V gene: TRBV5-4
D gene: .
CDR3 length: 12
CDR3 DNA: TGTGCCAGCAGCCTCATAGTAGGGGAGCTGTTTTTT
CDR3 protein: CASSLIVGELFF

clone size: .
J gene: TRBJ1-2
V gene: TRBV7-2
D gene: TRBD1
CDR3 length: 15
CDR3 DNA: TGTGCCAGCAGCTCCCGGGACAGCAACCCCTATGGCTACACCTTC
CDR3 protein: CASSSRDSNPYGYTF

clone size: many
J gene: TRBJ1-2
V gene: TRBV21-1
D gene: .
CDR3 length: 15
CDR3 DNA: TGTGCCAGCAGCAAACTGGGACACTTCCTTCGTGGCTACACCTTC
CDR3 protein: CASSKLGHFLRGYTF

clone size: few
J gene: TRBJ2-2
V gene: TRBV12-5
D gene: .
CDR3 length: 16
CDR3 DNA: TGTGCTAGTGGCCCAACCGGGGCAGGGGATGGCGGGGAGCTGTTTTTT
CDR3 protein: CASGPTGAGDGGELFF

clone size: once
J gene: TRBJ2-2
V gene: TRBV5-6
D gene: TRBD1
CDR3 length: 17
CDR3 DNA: TGTGCCAGCAGCTTGGCCATAGGGGACAGGGTGGCCGGGGAGCTGTTTTTT
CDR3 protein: CASSLAIGDRVAGELFF

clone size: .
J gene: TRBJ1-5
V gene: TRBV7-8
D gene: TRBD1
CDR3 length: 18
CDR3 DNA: TGTGCCAGCATACCGGGACAGTCTACATCGTATAGCAATCAGCCCCAGCATTTT
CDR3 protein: CASIPGQSTSYSNQPQHF

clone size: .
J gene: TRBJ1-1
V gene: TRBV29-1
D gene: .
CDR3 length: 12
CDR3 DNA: TGCAGCGTTGTATGGGGGGACACTGAAGCTTTCTTT
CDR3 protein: CSVVWGDTEAFF

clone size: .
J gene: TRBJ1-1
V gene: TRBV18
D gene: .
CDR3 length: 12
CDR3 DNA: TGTGCCAGCTCAGCCGGGACTTTTGAAGCTTTCTTT
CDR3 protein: CASSAGTFEAFF

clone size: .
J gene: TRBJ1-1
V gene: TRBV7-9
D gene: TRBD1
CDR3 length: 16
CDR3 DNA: TGTGCCAGCAGCCCAACCTCGACAGGGACGATGAGCGAAGCTTTCTTT
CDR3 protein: CASSPTSTGTMSEAFF

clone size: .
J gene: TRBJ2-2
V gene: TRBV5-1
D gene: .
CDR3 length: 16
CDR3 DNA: TGCGCCAGCGCATTTGGGGGGGCCCCGAACACCGGGGAGCTGTTTTTT
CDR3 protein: CASAFGGAPNTGELFF

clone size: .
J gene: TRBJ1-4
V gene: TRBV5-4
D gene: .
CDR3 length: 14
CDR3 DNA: TGTGCCAGCAGCTTCGGGACACTAAATGAAAAACTGTTTTTT
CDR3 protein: CASSFGTLNEKLFF

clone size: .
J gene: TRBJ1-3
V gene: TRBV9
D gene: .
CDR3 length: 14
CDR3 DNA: TGTGCCAGCAGCGTCGGAAACGGGAAAGGCACCATATATTTT
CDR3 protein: CASSVGNGKGTIYF

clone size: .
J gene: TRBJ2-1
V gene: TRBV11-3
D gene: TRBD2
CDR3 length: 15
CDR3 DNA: TGTGCCAGCAGTCCTTTCGCGGGGGGGCCCGATGAGCAGTTCTTC
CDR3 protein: CASSPFAGGPDEQFF

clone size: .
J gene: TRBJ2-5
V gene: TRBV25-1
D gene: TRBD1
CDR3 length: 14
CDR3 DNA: TGTGCCAGCAGTGAATCCCGGACAGGGGAGACCCAGTACTTC
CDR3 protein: CASSESRTGETQYF

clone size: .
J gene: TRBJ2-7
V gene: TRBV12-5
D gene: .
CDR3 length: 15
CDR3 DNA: TGTGCTAGTGGTCTGATAGGGGGGGCACTGGGCGAGCAGTACTTC
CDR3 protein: CASGLIGGALGEQYF

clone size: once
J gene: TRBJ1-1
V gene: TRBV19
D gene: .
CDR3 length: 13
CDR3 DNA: TGTGCCAGTTTAAGGGGGAATGCGGAGAAAGCTTTCTTT
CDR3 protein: CASLRGNAEKAFF

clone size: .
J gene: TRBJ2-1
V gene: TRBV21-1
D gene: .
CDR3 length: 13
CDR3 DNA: TGTGCCAGCGGGGCACGGGGGGCTGGTGAGCAGTTCTTC
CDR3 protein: CASGARGAGEQFF

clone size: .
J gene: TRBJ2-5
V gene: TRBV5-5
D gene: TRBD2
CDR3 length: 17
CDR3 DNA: TGTGCCAGCAGCGTGGGACTAGCGGTCTTCGGGGGGGAGACCCAGTACTTC
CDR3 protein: CASSVGLAVFGGETQYF

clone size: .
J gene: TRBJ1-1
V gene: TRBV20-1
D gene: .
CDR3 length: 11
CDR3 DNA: TGCAGTGCTCTAGGGAACACTGAAGCTTTCTTT
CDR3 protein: CSALGNTEAFF

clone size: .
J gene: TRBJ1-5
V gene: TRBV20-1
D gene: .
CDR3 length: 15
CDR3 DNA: TGCAGTGCTAGTCCCAAAGCGGGGAATAATCAGCCCCAGCATTTT
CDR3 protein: CSASPKAGNNQPQHF

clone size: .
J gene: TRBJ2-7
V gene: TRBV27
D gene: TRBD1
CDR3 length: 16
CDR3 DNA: TGTGCCAGCAGTTTAAGGGGACAGGGGCTAACCTACGAGCAGTACTTC
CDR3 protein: CASSLRGQGLTYEQYF

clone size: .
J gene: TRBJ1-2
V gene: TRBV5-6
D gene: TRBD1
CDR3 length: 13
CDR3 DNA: TGTGCCAGCAGCTTTGGACAGGGCGGTGGCTACACCTTC
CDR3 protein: CASSFGQGGGYTF

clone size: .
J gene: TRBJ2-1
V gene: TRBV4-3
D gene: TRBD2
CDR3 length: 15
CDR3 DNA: TGCGCCAGCAGCCAAGGGCGGGGGGGCGGTAATGAGCAGTTCTTC
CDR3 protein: CASSQGRGGGNEQFF

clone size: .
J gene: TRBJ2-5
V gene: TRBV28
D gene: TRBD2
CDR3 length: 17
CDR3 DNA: TGTGCCAGCAGCTCCCCGACTAGCGTGAGATTCGGTGTCGCCCAGTACTTC
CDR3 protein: CASSSPTSVRFGVAQYF

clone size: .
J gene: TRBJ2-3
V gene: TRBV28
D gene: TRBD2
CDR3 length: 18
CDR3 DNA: TGTGCCAGCAGTGGAGGGACTAGCGGGGGCCAAAGCACAGATACGCAGTATTTT
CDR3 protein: CASSGGTSGGQSTDTQYF

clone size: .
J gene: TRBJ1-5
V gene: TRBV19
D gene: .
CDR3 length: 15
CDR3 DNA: TGTGCCAGTAGTATAGTGGGAGAAAACAATCAGCCCCAGCATTTT
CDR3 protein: CASSIVGENNQPQHF

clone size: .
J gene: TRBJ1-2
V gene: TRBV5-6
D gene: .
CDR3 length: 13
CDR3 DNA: TGTGCCAGCAGCCCTAGGGGGGGATATGGCTACACCTTC
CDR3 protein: CASSPRGGYGYTF

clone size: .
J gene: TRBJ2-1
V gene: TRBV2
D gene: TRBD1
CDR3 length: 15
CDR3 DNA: TGTGCCAGCAGTGTGGGGGACAGGGCCTACAATGAGCAGTTCTTC
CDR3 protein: CASSVGDRAYNEQFF

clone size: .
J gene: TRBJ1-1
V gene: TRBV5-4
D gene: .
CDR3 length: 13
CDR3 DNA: TGTGCCAGCAGCGCTACCAGGGACACTGAAGCTTTCTTT
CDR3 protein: CASSATRDTEAFF

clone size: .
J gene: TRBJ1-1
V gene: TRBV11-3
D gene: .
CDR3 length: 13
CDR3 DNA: TGTGCCAGCAGCTTAGTACGGGACACTGAAGCTTTCTTT
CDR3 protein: CASSLVRDTEAFF

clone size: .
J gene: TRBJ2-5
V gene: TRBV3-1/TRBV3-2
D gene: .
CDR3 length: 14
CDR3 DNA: TGTGCCAGCAGAATTCGAGGCGGGCAAGAGACCCAGTACTTC
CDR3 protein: CASRIRGGQETQYF

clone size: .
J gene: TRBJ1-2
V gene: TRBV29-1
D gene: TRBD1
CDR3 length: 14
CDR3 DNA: TGCAGCGTCGCTGGGGGACAGGAAGGCTATGGCTACACCTTC
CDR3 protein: CSVAGGQEGYGYTF

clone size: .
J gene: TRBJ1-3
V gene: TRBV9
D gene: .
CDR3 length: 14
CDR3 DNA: TGTGCCAGCAGCGGGACAGTCCCTGGAAACACCATATATTTT
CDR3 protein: CASSGTVPGNTIYF

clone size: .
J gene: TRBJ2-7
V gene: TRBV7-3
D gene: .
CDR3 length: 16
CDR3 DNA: TGTGCCAGCAGCTTATCGGCCGAATCCGGGAGAGGCCAGCAGTACTTC
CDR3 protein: CASSLSAESGRGQQYF

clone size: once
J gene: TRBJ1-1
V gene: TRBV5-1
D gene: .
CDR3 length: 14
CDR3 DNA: TGCGCCAGCAGCTCCCCTAAGGAGACGGGTGAAGCTTTCTTT
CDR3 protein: CASSSPKETGEAFF

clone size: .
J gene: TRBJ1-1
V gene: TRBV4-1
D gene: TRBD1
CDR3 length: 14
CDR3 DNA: TGCGCCAGCAGCCAGGGACAGTCGAACACTGAAGCTTTCTTT
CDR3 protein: CASSQGQSNTEAFF

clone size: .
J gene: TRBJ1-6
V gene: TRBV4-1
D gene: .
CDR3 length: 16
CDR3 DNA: TGCGCCAGCAGCCAGCCGCCTACAGGGCTTAATTCACCCCTCCACTTT
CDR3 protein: CASSQPPTGLNSPLHF

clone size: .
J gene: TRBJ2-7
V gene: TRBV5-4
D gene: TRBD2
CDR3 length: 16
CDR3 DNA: TGTGCCAGCAGCCGCGGGACTAGCGGGGACTTCTACGAGCAGTACTTC
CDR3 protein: CASSRGTSGDFYEQYF

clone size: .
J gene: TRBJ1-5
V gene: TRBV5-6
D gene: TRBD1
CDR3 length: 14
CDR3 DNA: TGTGCCAGCAGCTGGACAGGGGGGAATCAGCCCCAGCATTTT
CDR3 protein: CASSWTGGNQPQHF

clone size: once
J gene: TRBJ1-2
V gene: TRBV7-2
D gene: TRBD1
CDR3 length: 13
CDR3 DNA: TGTGCCAGCAGCCACGGACAGGAATATGGCTACACCTTC
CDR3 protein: CASSHGQEYGYTF

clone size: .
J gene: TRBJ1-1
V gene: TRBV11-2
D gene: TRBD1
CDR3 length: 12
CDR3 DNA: TGTGCCAGCAGCACAGCGACAGGGGGGGCTTTCTTT
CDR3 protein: CASSTATGGAFF

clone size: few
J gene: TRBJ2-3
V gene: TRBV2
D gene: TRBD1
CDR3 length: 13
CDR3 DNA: TGTGCCAGCTTCGGACAGGGGCTAAATACGCAGTATTTT
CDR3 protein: CASFGQGLNTQYF

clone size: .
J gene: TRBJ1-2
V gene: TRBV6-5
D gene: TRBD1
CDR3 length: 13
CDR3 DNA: TGTGCCAGCAGACCGGGACAGGGGGATGGCTACACCTTC
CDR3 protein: CASRPGQGDGYTF

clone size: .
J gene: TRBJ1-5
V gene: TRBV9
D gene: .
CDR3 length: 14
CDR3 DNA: TGTGCCAGCAGCGCACAAGATAGCAATCAGCCCCAGCATTTT
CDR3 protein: CASSAQDSNQPQHF

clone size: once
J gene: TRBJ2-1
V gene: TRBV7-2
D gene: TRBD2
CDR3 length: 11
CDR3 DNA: TGTGCCAGCAGCGACGGGACTAGTTCTTTCTTC
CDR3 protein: CASSDGTSSFF

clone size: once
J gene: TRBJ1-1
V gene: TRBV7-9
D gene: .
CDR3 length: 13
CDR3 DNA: TGTGCCAGCAGTACGACTGGTAACACTGAAGCTTTCTTT
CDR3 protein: CASSTTGNTEAFF

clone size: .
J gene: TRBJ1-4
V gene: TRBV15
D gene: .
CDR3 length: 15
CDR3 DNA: TGTGCCACCAGCAGAGACCTGAACAGGGATGAAAAACTGTTTTTT
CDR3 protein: CATSRDLNRDEKLFF

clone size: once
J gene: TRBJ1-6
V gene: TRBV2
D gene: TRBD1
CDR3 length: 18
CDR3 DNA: TGTGCCAGCAGCCTCGGACAGGGGGCAAGCTCCTATAATTCACCCCTCCACTTT
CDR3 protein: CASSLGQGASSYNSPLHF

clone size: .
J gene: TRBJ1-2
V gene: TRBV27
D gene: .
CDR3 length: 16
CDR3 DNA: TGTGCCAGCAGTTCAGGCCTTAGGTCAGGGGTCTATGGCTACACCTTC
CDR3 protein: CASSSGLRSGVYGYTF

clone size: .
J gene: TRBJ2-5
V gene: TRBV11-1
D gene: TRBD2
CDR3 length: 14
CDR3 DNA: TGTGCCAGCAGCTTCGGACTAGAGGGGGAGACCCAGTACTTC
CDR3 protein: CASSFGLEGETQYF

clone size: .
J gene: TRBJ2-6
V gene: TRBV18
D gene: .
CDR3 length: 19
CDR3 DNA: TGTGCCAGCTCACCACCGGGACATTTTTTAAGCTCTGGGGCCAACGTCCTGACTTTC
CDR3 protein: CASSPPGHFLSSGANVLTF

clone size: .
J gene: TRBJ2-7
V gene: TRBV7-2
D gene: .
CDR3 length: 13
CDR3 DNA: TGTGCCAGCAGCTTAGATCAAGAGTACGAGCAGTACTTC
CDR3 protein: CASSLDQEYEQYF

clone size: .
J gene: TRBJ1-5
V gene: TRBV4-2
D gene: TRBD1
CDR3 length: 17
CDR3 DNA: TGTGCCAGCAGCCAACTAGGACAGGGCGATAGCAATCAGCCCCAGCATTTT
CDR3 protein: CASSQLGQGDSNQPQHF

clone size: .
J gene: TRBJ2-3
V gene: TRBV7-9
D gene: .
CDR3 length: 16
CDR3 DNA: TGTGCCAGCAGCTCCCAGCGTAGCTACAGCACAGATACGCAGTATTTT
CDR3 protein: CASSSQRSYSTDTQYF

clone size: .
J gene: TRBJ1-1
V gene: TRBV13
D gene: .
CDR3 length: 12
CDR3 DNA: TGTGCCAGCAGGGATTGGGGAGGGGATGCTTTCTTT
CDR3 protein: CASRDWGGDAFF

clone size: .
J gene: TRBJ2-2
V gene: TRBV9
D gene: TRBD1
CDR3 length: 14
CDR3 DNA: TGTGCCAGCAGCGTTGAAGGGGGCGCCGGGGAGCTGTTTTTT
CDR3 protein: CASSVEGGAGELFF

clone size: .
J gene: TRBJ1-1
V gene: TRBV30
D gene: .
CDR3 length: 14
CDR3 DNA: TGTGCCTGGAGTGGTGGGGCGCAGAACACTGAAGCTTTCTTT
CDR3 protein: CAWSGGAQNTEAFF